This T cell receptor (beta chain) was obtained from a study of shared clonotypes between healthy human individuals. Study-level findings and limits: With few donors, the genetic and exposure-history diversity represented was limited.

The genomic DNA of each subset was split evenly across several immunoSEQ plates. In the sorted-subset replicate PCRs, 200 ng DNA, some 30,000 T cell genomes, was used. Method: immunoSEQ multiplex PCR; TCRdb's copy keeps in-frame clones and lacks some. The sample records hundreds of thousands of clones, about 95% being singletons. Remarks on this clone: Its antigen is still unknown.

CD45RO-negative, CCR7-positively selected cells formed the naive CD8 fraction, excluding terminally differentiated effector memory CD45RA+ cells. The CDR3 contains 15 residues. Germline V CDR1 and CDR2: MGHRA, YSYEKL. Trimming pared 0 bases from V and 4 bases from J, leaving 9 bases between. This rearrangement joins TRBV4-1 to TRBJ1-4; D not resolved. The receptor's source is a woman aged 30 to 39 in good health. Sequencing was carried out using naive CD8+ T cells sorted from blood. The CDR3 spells CASSQDGSFNEKLFF. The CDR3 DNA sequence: TGCGCCAGCAGCCAAGATGGGTCGTTTAATGAAAAACTGTTTTTT.